This entry concerns a single TCR beta chain. The antigen remains undetermined. Donors were ostensibly healthy at sampling, although undocumented immune exposures were probable. 13 Jbeta primers and 60 Vbeta primers were used for the PCR. Method: immunoSEQ multiplex PCR; TCRdb's copy keeps in-frame clones and lacks some. Among 95,000 to 150,000 clones listed, around three fifths were seen once. This CDR3 region has 15 residues. Germline CDR1 is MNHEY and CDR2 is SVGAGI. Deletions cut 0 bases from V and 7 bases from J, with 15 bases between. This sample was taken from a study of cytomegalovirus exposure and HLA in healthy donors. Notes on the study in general: Among TCR sequences, most were rare, though some public TCRs appeared in many donors. In a later analysis, compared with equally common non-associated chains, HLA-associated beta chains were more expanded. A missense variant in DCLRE1C was later tied to TCR beta V- and J-gene trimming.

The chain carries TRBV6-5 and TRBJ1-2; D remains ambiguous. The sequenced sample was PBMCs. The receptor was isolated from a woman in her thirties or forties in good health and CMV-seropositive. CDR3 in amino acids: CASSYSTSWRVGYTF. CDR3 DNA sequence: TGTGCCAGCAGTTACTCGACGTCGTGGAGGGTTGGCTACACCTTC.